A single sample gave rise to the 9 T cell receptor beta chains below, sequenced in a study of T-cell reconstitution after alpha-beta-depleted transplantation in children (dated by TCRdb to 2016 to 2017). The method behind the library was PCR. The sequencer listed for this sample is Illumina HiSeq 2500. To normalize quantification of the TCRbeta repertoire, the TCR libraries were built with molecular barcoding that relied on unique molecular identifiers. The public reads were reanalyzed by TCRdb: fastp trimming at Q25, MiXCR alignment, in-frame beta chains only. Identical CDR3 protein sequences are pooled into one entry, listed with their most common genes and DNA. In this sample the table shows hundreds of thousands of distinct CDR3 sequences, 16% of which occur a single time. Approximately 1.1% of the sample comes from the top ten. The specimen was PBMCs from the stem cell graft donor, collected from the stem cell graft. The receptor set was obtained from a human donor who donated a stem cell graft to a child with acute myeloid leukemia.

The chain recombines TRBV7-6 with TRBJ1-5; a possible D gene is TRBD1 (5 bases). Trimming pared 9 bases from V and 0 bases from J, leaving 15 bases between. Germline values: CDR1 SGHVS, CDR2 FNYEAQ. This CDR3 spans 15 amino acids. CDR3 loop: CASTQGPYSNQPQHF. DNA of the CDR3: TGTGCCAGTACCCAGGGTCCTTATAGCAATCAGCCCCAGCATTTT.

The chain recombines TRBV24-1 with TRBJ2-1; D is perhaps TRBD2 (6 bases). In germline, CDR1 is KGHDR, CDR2 SFDVKD. V gave up 3 bases and J gave up 15 bases, with 29 bases separating them. This CDR3 is 17 amino acids long. The CDR3 here is CATSDRGVQASVVDWFF. The DNA for the CDR3 is TGTGCCACCAGTGATCGCGGGGTCCAGGCCTCGGTGGTTGATTGGTTCTTC.

Ten or more counts support this clonotype. This chain connects TRBV20-1 to TRBJ1-5; perhaps TRBD1 as D (5 bases). The V and J ends lost 5 bases and 3 bases respectively, with 11 bases between them. The CDR3 loop spans 13 amino acids. CDR1 and CDR2 from the germline V gene are DFQATT and SNEGSKA (reference sequence). CDR3 sequence reads: CSAPDRDNQPQHF. In DNA, the CDR3 is TGCAGTGCTCCCGACAGAGACAATCAGCCCCAGCATTTT.

This sequence joins TRBV5-1 and TRBJ2-1; 12 bases line up with TRBD2. The J segment lost 2 bases and the V segment lost 0 bases, leaving 9 bases of the junction unmatched. Germline assignment: CDR1 SGHRS and CDR2 YFSETQ. The CDR3 is 19 residues long. The CDR3 reads CASSLAASGGAKTYNEQFF. The CDR3 region has the DNA TGCGCCAGCAGCTTGGCGGCTAGCGGGGGGGCTAAGACCTACAATGAGCAGTTCTTC.

On this clonotype itself: Being one base from a much bigger clone, this may be a read error. V gene TRBV20-1 combines with J gene TRBJ2-1; D possibly corresponds to TRBD1 (6 bases). CDR3 length equals 14 residues. V was shortened by 5 bases and J by 3 bases, with 14 bases between the two germline ends. CDR1 and CDR2 from the germline V gene are DFQATT and SNEGSKA (reference sequence). Written as DNA, the CDR3 is TGCAGTGCTTTTGGGGGCCTCCACTACAATGAGCAGTTCTTC. It encodes CSAFGGLHYNEQFF.

This sequence joins TRBV6-5 and TRBJ2-5; 11 bases align to TRBD2. From germline, CDR1 is MNHEY and CDR2 SVGAGI. Unmatched junction bases numbered 10, after V lost 4 bases and J lost 3 bases. CDR3 length equals 17 residues. The chain's CDR3 is CASSSSIVAGGEETQYF. DNA of the CDR3: TGTGCCAGCAGTTCGAGTATCGTAGCGGGGGGGGAAGAGACCCAGTACTTC.

The V gene is TRBV5-1, the J gene TRBJ2-7, with 8 bases matching TRBD1. Germline assignment: CDR1 SGHRS and CDR2 YFSETQ. This CDR3 comprises 16 residues. V lost 1 base to trimming and J lost 4 bases; unmatched junction nucleotides: 10. CDR3 in amino acids: CASSLQGALQTYEQYF. CDR3 DNA sequence: TGCGCCAGCAGCTTGCAGGGGGCGCTTCAGACTTACGAGCAGTACTTC.

This clonotype has just a few counts. This chain joins TRBV7-2 and TRBJ1-5, with D perhaps TRBD1 (5 bases). The CDR3 extends over 15 amino acids. Germline V gives CDR1 SGHTA, CDR2 FQGNSA. V lost 1 base, J lost 2 bases, and 9 bases lay in between. As DNA, the CDR3 is TGTGCCAGCAGCTTAGGGAAAGGGGGCAATCAGCCCCAGCATTTT. This translates into CASSLGKGGNQPQHF. The whole variable domain, remainder taken from reference TRBV7-2 and TRBJ1-5, is GAGVSQSPSNKVTEKGKDVELRCDPISGHTALYWYRQSLGQGLEFLIYFQGNSAPDKSGLPSDRFSAERTGGSVSTLTIQRTQQEDSAVYLCASSLGKGGNQPQHFGDGTRLSIL.

This clonotype has at least ten counts. The gene calls are TRBV20-1 and TRBJ1-6; tentatively, D is TRBD1 (6 bases). V was trimmed by 3 bases and J by 10 bases, leaving 19 bases between them. Germline values: CDR1 DFQATT, CDR2 SNEGSKA (reference sequence). The CDR3 length is 15 residues. CDR3 sequence: CSARVGQNVDSPLHF. CDR3 coding DNA: TGCAGTGCTAGGGTCGGACAGAACGTAGACTCACCCCTCCACTTT.